The sequence of this T cell receptor beta chain was determined in a study of shared clonotypes between healthy human individuals (dated by TCRdb to 2018 to 2021). About the study as a whole: The cohort included three men and a couple of women between 18 and 49 years of age. Libraries were prepared and TCR repertoires were sequenced by different laboratories using diverse techniques, in order to increase sequencing depth and limit assay-specific biases. Between about 0.94 and 10 billion PBMCs per donor were obtained by leukapheresis. To estimate repertoire size and how much clonotype sharing occurs between individuals, the study deeply sequenced the blood TCR repertoires of five healthy adults.

Results and caveats for the whole study, not just this receptor: Sampling was restricted to blood, and TCR repertoires in tissue are likely to differ from TCR repertoires in blood. Pairwise subsampling led to the expectation that sequencing depth would affect the degree of clonotype sharing among donors. The genetic and exposure-history diversity represented was limited by the small number of donors.

The donors were healthy, HIV-negative adults who had no recently reported acute infections or vaccinations. Every donor was a Caucasian adult living in Nashville, Tennessee, USA. For unsorted samples, 90 million or so PBMCs were counted and genomic DNA was extracted with the QIAamp DNA Blood Mini kit. After blood collection by leukapheresis, PBMCs were isolated using Ficoll-Histopaque density gradient centrifugation and then cryopreserved in the vapor phase of liquid nitrogen. TCR CDR3 regions were amplified from genomic DNA by multiplex PCR using the deep immunoSEQ assay. Extracted genomic DNA from each cell subset was distributed evenly across all wells of several immunoSEQ 96-well plates, and each plate was treated as a replicate. Each replicate PCR for unsorted PBMC received approximately 0.3 ug genomic DNA, equal to tens of thousands of T cell genomes. Ten immunoSEQ deep assay plates were used to sequence unsorted PBMC genomic DNA. The purified libraries were quantified using a Qubit 3.0 fluorometer, sized with a Bioanalyzer 2100, and then quantified again using the KAPA Library Quantification kit. Every immunoSEQ 96-well plate was sequenced on a separate single-read 150-cycle Illumina NextSeq 550 flow cell. The authors processed their data as follows. Because the immunoSEQ output held only junctional sequences and lacked quality scores, the filtering could not match the filtering applied to full-length reads. Sequences were annotated with PyIR, a Python wrapper for IgBLAST v1.9, and V/J genes and CDR3 were assigned using IMGT germline references. Any read was removed if the V/J assignment was weak (E-value above 1e-6), the CDR3 was missing, or the read contained stop codons, out-of-frame junctions, or ambiguous translated residues. V3J clonotypes were defined as sequences sharing the same inferred V gene, J gene, and CDR3 amino acid sequence. The percentage overlap between two repertoires was calculated by dividing the number of shared unique clonotypes by the size of the smaller repertoire. Richness of each repertoire was evaluated using RTK rarefaction, the Chao1 estimator, and Recon v2.1 estimates of unobserved clonotypes. TCRdb stores this immuneACCESS table with in-frame sequences only. Part of the clones is absent; in the studies checked, under half of the shortfall reflects unresolved V genes, and no reason is known for the rest. The V and J calls and clone size were taken over from that table, and D and trimming were inferred from the DNA. In all, the sample holds about 490,000 clones, and 65% to 80% of those were seen once. Approximately 12% of the sample belongs to the ten largest clones.

CDR1 and CDR2, looked up from the germline V gene, are SGHDT and YYEEEE. The CDR3 goes from the cysteine to the phenylalanine over 14 residues. Here the CDR3 DNA is all that survives: 42 bases in frame from base 1. Trimming costs V 0 bases and J 7 bases, and their ends lie 13 bases apart. By share, this clone ranks as medium-sized (0.01 to 0.1%). Its antigen remains undetermined. Per-base quality was not reported, and no clone a single base away is much larger than it. The chain employs TRBV5-6 and TRBJ1-2; no D segment can be confidently identified. The source material was PBMCs. The clonotype comes from a woman in her forties in good health. Some clones in this sample may be carry-over from other donors' samples. The encoded CDR3 is CASSLGPGWSGYTF. The bases are TGTGCCAGCAGCTTGGGCCCGGGTTGGAGTGGCTACACCTTC. With all but the CDR3 taken from the reference TRBV5-6 and TRBJ1-2 genes, the full variable domain is: DAGVTQSPTHLIKTRGQQVTLRCSPKSGHDTVSWYQQALGQGPQFIFQYYEEEERQRGNFPDRFSGHQFPNYSSELNVNALLLGDSALYLCASSLGPGWSGYTFGSGTRLTVV.